This T cell receptor beta chain derives from a study of blood T cell repertoires in COVID-19 (dated by TCRdb to 2019 to 2021). Describing the broader study: Samples covering the acute and convalescent phases of COVID-19 were provided by collaborators in the United States, Italy and Spain. The samples were drawn from the first 160 participants of the ongoing ImmuneRACE study and from 950 to 1,500 subjects provided by 6 global collaborators. The repertoires were released in a freely available public database meant as a resource for research on the immune response to SARS-CoV-2. Deeply sampled blood TCRbeta repertoires from subjects exposed to, actively infected with, or recovered from COVID-19 were included in the dataset. The material from the prospective study consisted of cDNA or gDNA derived from T cells, B-cell-depleted T cells, or PBMCs. Where HLA class I and class II types were available, the types were taken from metadata supplied by the sample provider, not from assay-based typing. The sample metadata nearly always contained a de-identified subject ID, COVID-19 status, age in years and sex. Here is what the overall study found, with its caveats: The amount of clinical and demographic metadata varied by source and participant and was provided uncurated.

Participants in the prospective study were enrolled through a virtual design, were aged about 18 to 90 years, and lived in 24 United States geographic areas. Cohort assignment in the prospective study relied on participant-reported clinical history from a screening survey and a study questionnaire. Exposed participants were defined as having been in contact with someone with a PCR-confirmed or clinician-diagnosed COVID-19 case within 2 weeks of study entry. Mobile phlebotomists in the prospective study collected whole blood, serum and a nasopharyngeal or oropharyngeal swab from every participant. Additional blood draws and questionnaires over a 2-month period could optionally be provided by prospective study participants. Blood samples from the prospective study were shipped frozen or at room temperature prior to DNA extraction. TCRbeta CDR3 regions were amplified from genomic DNA by means of the immunoSEQ Assay, a bias-controlled multiplex PCR. The authors' pipeline ran thus. Within the assay, amplification of reference gene primers was used to estimate how many nucleated cells each sample contained. Sequence reads were collapsed and filtered to measure the absolute abundance of every unique TCRbeta CDR3 rearrangement. For each sample, productive Simpson clonality was calculated as the square root of Simpson's diversity index over productive rearrangements. This immuneACCESS table, as held by TCRdb, lists in-frame sequences with V and J called but not all clones. Of the missing ones, under half trace to an unresolved V gene in checked studies; the others have no known cause. That table supplies the V and J calls and clone size; D and trimming were determined from the DNA. The table for this sample lists 250,000 or so clones; 80% to 90% of them were counted only once. Under 4.5% of the sample belongs to the ten largest clones.

This clone was counted a single time. There is no known antigen for this receptor. No base quality information exists; no much larger clone differs at one position. Material for sequencing was PBMCs or T cells enriched from blood (not recorded which). This clonotype was sampled from a woman aged 25 to 39 who had been exposed to COVID-19.

The CDR3: CASSEGQFTEAFF. The DNA sequence is TGTGCCAGCAGTGAAGGTCAGTTCACTGAAGCTTTCTTT. The chain couples TRBV6-1 to TRBJ1-1; the D gene identity is not certain. The CDR3 spans 13 residues, from the cysteine through the phenylalanine. Only CDR3 DNA remains: 39 bases, in frame from the first base. Trimming at the junction amounts to 1 base on V and 4 bases on J, and the germline ends lie 7 bases apart. Based on the germline V gene, the CDR1 and CDR2 sequences are MNHNS and SASEGT.